This T cell receptor (beta chain) was captured in a study of T-cell reconstitution after alpha-beta-depleted transplantation in children. Whole-study results and caveats: From surviving recipient T cells and thymic progenitors came the high day-60 TCRbeta diversity observed in some patients. Newly produced T cells mostly accounted for T-cell counts and diversity one year post-transplant.

Per the germline V gene, CDR1 is SGHRS and CDR2 is YFSETQ. The CDR3 has 15 residues. Trimming took 4 bases from V and 6 from J; bases not matched to a gene: 11. Unique molecular identifiers were incorporated when the TCRbeta library was constructed. TCRdb ran MiXCR on the PCR reads and lists one entry per CDR3 protein. The data hold about a million distinct CDR3 sequences, with about 31% observed a single time. With respect to this clonotype: What it binds is not known.

The sequencing used PBMCs, mostly from graft donor cells, collected 360 days after TCRalphabeta/CD19-depleted stem cell transplant. This clonotype was sampled from a boy in the first two years of life who had a stem cell transplant for SCID, so the T cells may come from the graft donor. J is TRBJ2-7 and V is TRBV5-1; 9 bases map to TRBD1. The CDR3 protein is CASSPRTGAGFEQYF. The CDR3 DNA follows: TGCGCCAGCAGCCCGAGGACAGGGGCCGGATTCGAGCAGTACTTC.